The 11 T cell receptor beta chains below all came from one sample that was sequenced in a study of T-cell reconstitution after alpha-beta-depleted transplantation in children. Construction of the TCRbeta library involved unique molecular identifiers. TCRdb recomputed calls from the PCR reads with MiXCR, one row per CDR3 protein. Of roughly 280,000 distinct CDR3 sequences listed, around a tenth are singletons. Sequencing used peripheral blood, obtained 180 days after TCRalphabeta/CD19-depleted stem cell transplant. Every receptor here comes from a male patient aged 2 to 9 who had a stem cell transplant for chronic granulomatous disease, so the T cells may come from the graft donor.

This clonotype was recorded a few times. The chain is built from TRBV18 and TRBJ1-1, with a possible D match to TRBD1 (6 bases). The length of the CDR3 is 16 residues. The germline CDR1 and CDR2 sequences are KGHSH and LQKENI. V lost 1 base, J lost 0 bases, and 12 bases lay in between. The CDR3 DNA sequence: TGTGCCAGCTCACCACTTTGGACAGACCTGAACACTGAAGCTTTCTTT. Protein sequence: CASSPLWTDLNTEAFF.

This clonotype was counted at least ten times. This sequence joins TRBV2 and TRBJ1-4, with TRBD1 as a possible D gene (6 bases). The CDR3 has 13 amino acids. The germline V gene has CDR1 SNHLY and CDR2 FYNNEI. V lost 6 bases and J lost 5, with 10 bases in between. The CDR3 nucleotides read TGTGCCAGCAGGGGCAGGGGAAATGAAAAACTGTTTTTT. Protein sequence: CASRGRGNEKLFF.

As to this clonotype: This may arise from a read error, as a much more abundant clone is one base away. The chain is built from TRBV20-1 and TRBJ2-1; TRBD2 matches 15 bases. The CDR3 length is 14 residues. Germline V gives CDR1 DFQATT, CDR2 SNEGSKA (reference sequence). The CDR3 protein is CCATWTSGGDEQFF. CDR3 in DNA: TGCTGTGCTACGTGGACTAGCGGGGGGGACGAGCAGTTCTTC.

This clonotype was found many times. The chain employs TRBV13 and TRBJ2-6; D is tentatively TRBD1 or TRBD2 (5 bases each). From germline, CDR1 is PRHDT and CDR2 FYEKMQ (reference sequence). Deletions cut 8 bases from V and 4 bases from J, with 18 bases between. The CDR3 totals 16 residues. For the CDR3, the DNA is TGTGCCAGCCTATATCGGGCAGGGACCGGGGCCAACGTCCTGACTTTC. Residues: CASLYRAGTGANVLTF.

There are many counts of this clonotype. The chain combines TRBV6-1 with TRBJ1-6; 9 positions match TRBD1. The CDR3 is 14 amino acids. J was trimmed by 9 bases and V by 6 bases; bases with no gene match: 6. Germline CDR1 is MNHNS and CDR2 is SASEGT. The CDR3 sequence: CASRLQGASSPLHF. In nucleotides, the CDR3 is TGTGCCAGCAGACTACAGGGGGCGAGTTCACCCCTCCACTTT.

This clonotype was seen ten or more times. The chain couples TRBV20-1 to TRBJ2-5; 8 bases agree with TRBD2. V gave up 6 bases and J gave up 5 bases; unmatched junction bases: 8. Per the germline V gene, CDR1 is DFQATT and CDR2 is SNEGSKA (reference sequence). The CDR3 contains 13 residues. DNA of the CDR3: TGCAGTGCCCCGGGGGGGCCGGGGGAGACCCAGTACTTC. Translation: CSAPGGPGETQYF.

This clonotype has a count of ten or more. The chain links TRBV21-1 to TRBJ1-1; TRBD1 is the table's D call and was not checked against the DNA. TRBV21-1 is given as a pseudogene. The CDR3 spans 15 residues. CDR3 loop: CASSNTGDRDTEAFF. The CDR3 region has the DNA TGTGCCAGCAGCAACACCGGTGACAGGGACACTGAAGCTTTCTTT.

This clonotype was detected ten times or more. The chain links TRBV11-1 to TRBJ2-6; 9 bases are shared with TRBD1. Germline assignment: CDR1 SGHAT and CDR2 FQDESV (reference sequence). Trimming at V came to 5 bases and at J to 0 bases, leaving 11 bases not matched to a gene. This CDR3 is 19 amino acids long. In DNA, the CDR3 is TGTGCCAGCAGCCTCATCCCGGGACAGGGTTTCTCTGGGGCCAACGTCCTGACTTTC. Its protein product is CASSLIPGQGFSGANVLTF.

This clonotype was counted at least ten times. CDR3 protein: CASSLVEGRGDIQYF. As DNA, the CDR3 is TGCGCCAGCAGCTTGGTGGAGGGCAGAGGGGACATTCAGTACTTC. The chain joins TRBV5-1 to TRBJ2-4; D possibly corresponds to TRBD2 (6 bases). The CDR3 contains 15 residues. Trimming removed 0 bases at V and 8 bases at J, with 15 bases between. Germline loops: CDR1 SGHRS, CDR2 YFSETQ.

Points on this clonotype: Sequence at one end of the junction differs from germline and may be a read error. The genes are TRBV20-1 and TRBJ2-1; 9 nucleotides align to TRBD2. CDR3 length: 14 amino acids. Germline V CDR1 and CDR2: DFQATT, SNEGSKA (reference sequence). CDR3 in amino acids: CFWGQAGGYNEQLF. The CDR3 nucleotides are TGCTTCTGGGGGCAGGCGGGGGGGTACAATGAGCAGCTCTTC.

This clonotype was seen many times. The chain employs TRBV15 and TRBJ1-3, with a weak D call TRBD1 (5 bases). The germline gives CDR1 LNHNV, CDR2 YYDKDF (reference sequence). Trimming shortened V by 0 bases and J by 4 bases, and 13 bases separated the two germline ends. This CDR3 contains 16 residues. CDR3 protein: CATSREGELRGNTIYF. The CDR3 bases are TGTGCCACCAGCAGAGAGGGGGAGCTAAGGGGAAACACCATATATTTT.